The present T cell receptor (beta chain) was sequenced within a study of cytomegalovirus exposure and HLA in healthy donors. 60 Vbeta and 13 Jbeta primers were used in PCR. Clones were sequenced by immunoSEQ multiplex PCR, and TCRdb holds only the in-frame ones, with some missing. The repertoire shows some 140,000 clones; the top ten hold roughly 1.6%. This CDR3 is built from 16 residues. Per the germline V gene, CDR1 is MNHNS and CDR2 is SASEGT. Trimming pared 0 bases from V and 1 base from J, leaving 12 bases between. Regarding the study as a whole: Associated with cytomegalovirus, according to the listing, were 150 to 200 TCR beta chains. An observed cluster of highly shared sequence variants was recorded as a likely sequencing artifact. Later analysis associated a missense DCLRE1C variant with TCR beta V- and J-gene trimming.

To note about this clone: Its antigen remains unidentified.

Input material: PBMCs. The J gene is TRBJ2-5, the V gene TRBV6-1; maybe TRBD1 (5 bases). This clonotype originated in a woman in her thirties or forties in good health and CMV-seronegative. CDR3 region: CASSEALVRAQETQYF. The CDR3 region has the DNA TGTGCCAGCAGTGAAGCGCTAGTCAGGGCCCAAGAGACCCAGTACTTC.